A single sample is the source of the 14 T cell receptor beta chains below, sequenced in a study of shared clonotypes between healthy human individuals. Some clones are missing from TCRdb's copy, which holds only in-frame ones; the method was immunoSEQ multiplex PCR. The sample lists about 470,000 clones; around 75% were seen once. The material sequenced was PBMCs. Every receptor here comes from a woman aged 40 to 50 in good health. Some clones in this sample may be carry-over from other donors' samples.

The genes are TRBV11-2 and TRBJ2-2; D is tentatively TRBD1 or TRBD2 (5 bases each). Germline CDR1 and CDR2: SGHAT and FQNNGV. Trimming stripped 3 bases from V and 7 bases from J, with 15 bases between. The CDR3 is 15 residues long. In nucleotides, the CDR3 is TGTGCCAGCAGCTTTAGCCCCGGGACCGGCGGGGAGCTGTTTTTT. It specifies CASSFSPGTGGELFF.

This clone occurred once. The V gene is TRBV6-5, the J gene TRBJ2-2; D is undetermined. Germline V lookup: CDR1 MNHEY, CDR2 SVGAGI. CDR3 length equals 14 residues. V dropped 1 base and J dropped 1 base, with 4 bases sitting between them. The CDR3 spells CASSYFWNTGELFF. The CDR3 DNA follows: TGTGCCAGCAGTTACTTTTGGAACACCGGGGAGCTGTTTTTT.

This clone was observed a few times. The V call is TRBV9, the J call TRBJ2-1, with D perhaps matching TRBD2 (5 bases). Germline CDR1 is SGDLS and CDR2 is YYNGEE. The V end was cut by 3 bases, the J end by 4 bases, with 8 bases between. The CDR3 has 13 amino acids. The CDR3 DNA reads TGTGCCAGCAGCGCCCGGGAATACAATGAGCAGTTCTTC. The encoded protein is CASSAREYNEQFF.

This clone has only one observation. The V and J genes are TRBV2 and TRBJ1-2, with TRBD1 matching over 8 bases. V was pared by 6 bases and J by 4 bases, with 16 bases of the junction left unmatched. From germline, CDR1 is SNHLY and CDR2 FYNNEI. This CDR3 has 17 residues. The CDR3 region has the DNA TGTGCCAGCAGCACCCCCACGGACAGGGTAATCTTCTATGGCTACACCTTC. The encoded protein is CASSTPTDRVIFYGYTF.

The chain couples TRBV19 to TRBJ2-2; the D gene is possibly TRBD1 (6 bases). V lost 5 bases and J 9 bases, leaving 13 bases between the germline ends. The germline V gene has CDR1 LNHDA and CDR2 SQIVND (reference sequence). There are 13 residues in the CDR3. CDR3 bases: TGTGCCAGTAGTCTAAGACAGGACCGGGAGCTGTTTTTT. Amino acid sequence: CASSLRQDRELFF.

This chain joins TRBV29-1 and TRBJ2-3; TRBD2 agrees at 10 bases. V dropped 5 bases and J dropped 2; count of bases not matched to a gene: 7. This CDR3 is built from 15 residues. Germline-derived CDR1 and CDR2 are SQVTM and ANQGSEA. The CDR3 DNA reads TGCAGCGTTACAATAGCGGGAGGAGCCACAGATACGCAGTATTTT. Encoded protein: CSVTIAGGATDTQYF.

This chain links TRBV19 with TRBJ1-2; 8 bases line up with TRBD1. CDR3 length equals 15 residues. Looked up from germline, CDR1 is LNHDA and CDR2 is SQIVND (reference sequence). V dropped 4 bases and J dropped 0; count of bases not matched to a gene: 4. This CDR3 reads CASSKDRAPNYGYTF. In DNA form, the CDR3 reads TGTGCCAGTAGTAAGGACAGGGCTCCTAACTATGGCTACACCTTC.

This clone came up a few times. The chain has TRBV6-1 and TRBJ1-1, with D perhaps TRBD1 (5 bases). Trimming took 8 bases from V and 1 from J, leaving 11 bases between them. In germline, CDR1 is MNHNS, CDR2 SASEGT. The CDR3 contains 13 residues. The CDR3 DNA is TGTGCCAGCGGCTACGGGGGGAACACTGAAGCTTTCTTT. Protein sequence: CASGYGGNTEAFF.

This rearrangement joins TRBV6-5 to TRBJ1-2, with TRBD1 identical over 7 bases. V shed 10 bases and J 6 bases; nucleotides not matched to a gene: 11. The CDR3 extends over 13 amino acids. Germline values: CDR1 MNHEY, CDR2 SVGAGI. CDR3 coding DNA: TGTGCCACAAACAGGGGTGCGAGGCATGGCTACACCTTC. It translates to CATNRGARHGYTF.

The chain is built from TRBV10-3 and TRBJ1-2; 9 nucleotides match TRBD1. The CDR3 sequence is 17 residues long. Germline assignment: CDR1 ENHRY and CDR2 SYGVKD. V lost 2 bases, J lost 3 bases, and 10 bases stayed unmatched. CDR3 region: CAISEPPRTGDHYGYTF. The CDR3 bases are TGTGCCATCAGTGAGCCGCCGCGGACAGGGGATCACTATGGCTACACCTTC.

There are many counts of this clone. V and J are TRBV6-1 and TRBJ2-2, with 9 positions matching TRBD1. This CDR3 comprises 17 residues. Germline lookup yields CDR1 MNHNS and CDR2 SASEGT. Germline trimming cut 2 bases from V and 4 bases from J; bases unmatched to any gene: 8. In DNA, the CDR3 is TGTGCCAGCAGTGAACCCGGACAGGGGAGTGGCACCGGGGAGCTGTTTTTT. It encodes CASSEPGQGSGTGELFF.

This clone has only one observation. The chain is built from TRBV5-4 and TRBJ2-2; 8 bases map to TRBD2. CDR3 size: 14 residues. The junction had 3 bases not matched to a gene; V was cut back by 2 bases and J by 6 bases. The germline CDR1 and CDR2 sequences are SGHNT and YYREEE (reference sequence). The CDR3 protein is CASSFSGRSGELFF. The CDR3 bases are TGTGCCAGCAGCTTCAGCGGGAGATCCGGGGAGCTGTTTTTT.

This clone has a count of ten or more. The V gene is TRBV6-4, the J gene TRBJ2-2; D is tentatively TRBD1 or TRBD2 (6 bases each). V lost 0 bases and J 6 bases, leaving 11 bases between the germline ends. The CDR3 is 15 residues long. Germline CDR1 reads MRHNA; CDR2 reads SNTAGT. CDR3 in DNA: TGTGCCAGCAGTGACTCGTTGGGGGGCTCCGGGGAGCTGTTTTTT. Translating it yields CASSDSLGGSGELFF.

Note on this clone: Other DNA sequences in this specimen translate into the identical CDR3. The J gene is TRBJ1-1, the V gene TRBV5-1; D is unclear. Trimming took 0 bases from V and 1 from J, leaving 7 bases between them. There are 14 residues in the CDR3. The germline CDR1 and CDR2 sequences are SGHRS and YFSETQ. Here the CDR3 reads CASSLAAGNTEAFF. CDR3 in DNA: TGCGCCAGCAGCTTGGCCGCAGGGAACACTGAAGCTTTCTTT. The entire variable domain, with the rest obtained from reference TRBV5-1 and TRBJ1-1, is as follows: KAGVTQTPRYLIKTRGQQVTLSCSPISGHRSVSWYQQTPGQGLQFLFEYFSETQRNKGNFPGRFSGRQFSNSRSEMNVSTLELGDSALYLCASSLAAGNTEAFFGQGTRLTVV.